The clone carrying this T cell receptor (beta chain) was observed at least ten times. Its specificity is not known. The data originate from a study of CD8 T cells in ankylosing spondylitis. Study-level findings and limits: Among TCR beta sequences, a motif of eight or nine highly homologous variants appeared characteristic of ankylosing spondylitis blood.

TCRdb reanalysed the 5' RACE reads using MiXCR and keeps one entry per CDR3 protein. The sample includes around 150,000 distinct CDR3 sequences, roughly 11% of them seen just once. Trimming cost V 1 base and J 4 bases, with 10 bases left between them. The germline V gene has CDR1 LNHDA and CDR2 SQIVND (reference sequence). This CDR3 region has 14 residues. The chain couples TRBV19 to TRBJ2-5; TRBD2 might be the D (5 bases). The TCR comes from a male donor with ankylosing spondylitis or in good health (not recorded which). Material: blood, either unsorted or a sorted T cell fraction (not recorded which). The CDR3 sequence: CASSIGLALETQYF. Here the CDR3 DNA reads TGTGCCAGTAGTATAGGTCTAGCCTTAGAGACCCAGTACTTC.